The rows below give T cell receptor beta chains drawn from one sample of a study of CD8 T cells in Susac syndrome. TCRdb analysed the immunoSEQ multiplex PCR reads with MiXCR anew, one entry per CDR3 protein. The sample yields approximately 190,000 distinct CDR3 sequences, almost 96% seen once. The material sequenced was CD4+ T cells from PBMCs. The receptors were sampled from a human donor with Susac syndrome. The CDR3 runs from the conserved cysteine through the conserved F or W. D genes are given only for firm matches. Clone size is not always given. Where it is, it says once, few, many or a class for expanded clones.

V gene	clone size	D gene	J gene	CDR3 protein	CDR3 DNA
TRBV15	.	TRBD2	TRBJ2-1	CATSKASGGVSSYNEQFF	TGTGCCACCAGCAAGGCTAGCGGGGGGGTAAGCTCCTACAATGAGCAGTTCTTC
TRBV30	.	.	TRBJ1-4	CASDSRSNEKLFF	TGTGCCTCTGACAGTCGATCTAATGAAAAACTGTTTTTT
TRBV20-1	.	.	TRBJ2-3	CSASIGHTSTDTQYF	TGCAGTGCTAGTATCGGCCACACTAGCACAGATACGCAGTATTTT
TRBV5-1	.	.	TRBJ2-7	CASSLHSDSSYEQYF	TGCGCCAGCAGCTTGCATTCGGACAGCTCCTACGAGCAGTACTTC
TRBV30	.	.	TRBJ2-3	CAWSVNSDTQYF	TGTGCCTGGAGTGTTAACTCAGATACGCAGTATTTT
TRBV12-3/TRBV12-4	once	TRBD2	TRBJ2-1	CASSDPGLAGWSYNEQFF	TGTGCCAGCAGTGACCCGGGACTAGCGGGGTGGTCCTACAATGAGCAGTTCTTC
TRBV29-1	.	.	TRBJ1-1	CSVVWGRLNTEAFF	TGCAGCGTTGTTTGGGGTAGATTGAACACTGAAGCTTTCTTT
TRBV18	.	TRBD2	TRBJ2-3	CASSPPASGEDTQYF	TGTGCCAGCTCACCACCGGCTAGCGGGGAAGATACGCAGTATTTT
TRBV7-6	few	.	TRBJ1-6	CASSSGTDNSPLHF	TGTGCCAGCAGCTCCGGGACGGATAATTCACCCCTCCATTTT
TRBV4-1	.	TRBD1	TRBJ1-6	CASRRTGSNSPLHF	TGCGCCAGCAGGCGGACAGGGAGTAATTCACCCCTCCACTTT
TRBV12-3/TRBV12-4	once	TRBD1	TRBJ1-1	CASSLRTGNEAFF	TGTGCCAGCAGTTTACGGACAGGGAATGAAGCTTTCTTT
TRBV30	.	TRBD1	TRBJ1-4	CAWDGTGASSEKLFF	TGTGCCTGGGACGGGACAGGGGCCTCGAGTGAAAAACTGTTTTTT
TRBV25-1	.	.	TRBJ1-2	CASSEFGLDSYGYTF	TGTGCCAGCAGTGAATTCGGTTTAGACTCCTATGGCTACACCTTC
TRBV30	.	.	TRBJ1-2	CAWSPQGLGYGYTF	TGTGCCTGGAGTCCCCAGGGGTTAGGGTATGGCTACACCTTC